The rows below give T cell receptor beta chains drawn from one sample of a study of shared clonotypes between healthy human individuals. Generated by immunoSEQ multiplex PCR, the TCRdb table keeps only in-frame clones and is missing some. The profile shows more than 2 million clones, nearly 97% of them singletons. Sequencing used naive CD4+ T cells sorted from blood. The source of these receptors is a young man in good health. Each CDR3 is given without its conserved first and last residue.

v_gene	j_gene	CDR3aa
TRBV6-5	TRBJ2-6	ASSFKSSGANVLT
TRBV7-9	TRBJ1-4	ASSFSGGQGEKLF
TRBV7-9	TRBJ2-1	ASSLAQGLAGGPEQF
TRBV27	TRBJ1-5	ASEDPRGEPQH
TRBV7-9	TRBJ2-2	ASSFWGRPGELF
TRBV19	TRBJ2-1	ASSTFPFGVYNEQF
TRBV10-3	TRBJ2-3	AISESAGTTDTQY
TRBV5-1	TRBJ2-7	ASSLGLAGLYEQY
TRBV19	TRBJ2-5	ASSRIRGRPFEETQY
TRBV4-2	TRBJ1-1	ASSQDLRSLNTEAF
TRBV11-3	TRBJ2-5	ASSPGSKSTQY
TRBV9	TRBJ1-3	ASSAWREGSGNTIY
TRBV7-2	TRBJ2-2	ASSLSRLAGVTGELF
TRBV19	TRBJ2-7	ASSLGLAGAYEQY
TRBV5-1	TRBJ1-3	ASSPGFSGNTIY
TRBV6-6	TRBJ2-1	ASSPLGNEQF
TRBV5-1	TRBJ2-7	ASSLGGTGNDYEQY
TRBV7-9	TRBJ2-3	ASSRKPNGEGADTQY
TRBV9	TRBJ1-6	ASSGDRGTYNSPLH
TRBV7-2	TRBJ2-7	ASSLAEGATYEQY
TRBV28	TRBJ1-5	ASSRNQGVGNQPQH
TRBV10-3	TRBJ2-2	AIRATGPTGELF
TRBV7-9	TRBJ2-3	ASSPTRATRESTDTQY
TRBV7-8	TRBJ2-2	ASSLEGGTGELF
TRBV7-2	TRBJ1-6	ASSLAGRASNSPLH
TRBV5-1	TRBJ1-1	ASSLTEGVNTEAF
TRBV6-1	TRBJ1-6	ASSEYFSTDNSPLH